This entry features one T cell receptor (beta chain) sequence. The CDR3 totals 13 residues. Per germline, CDR1 LNHDA and CDR2 SQIVND (reference sequence). This sample is drawn from a study of blood T cell repertoires in COVID-19. The wider study: The cDNA or gDNA used as material had been derived from T cells, B-cell-depleted T cells, or PBMCs.

Participants were aged 18 to 89 years from 20 to 30 US areas. Donors were grouped by their self-reported clinical history. Only in-frame clones appear in the TCRdb table, and some are missing; sequencing was by immunoSEQ multiplex PCR. This table has approximately 250,000 clones, around 84% appearing once. The sequenced sample consisted of PBMCs or T cells enriched from blood (not recorded which). This TCR came from a man aged 25-45 years with acute COVID-19. The rearrangement uses TRBV19 and TRBJ2-3; perhaps TRBD1 as D (6 bases). CDR3 nucleotides: TGTGCGACAACTACAGGGTACTCAGATACGCAGTATTTT. This translates into CATTTGYSDTQYF.